This T cell receptor (beta chain) was profiled in a study of cytomegalovirus exposure and HLA in healthy donors. The PCR had 60 Vbeta and 13 Jbeta primers. Measured with immunoSEQ multiplex PCR; TCRdb has only the in-frame clones, and not every one. The sample has over 85,000 clones; about 81% are singletons. Germline V gene sequence: CDR1 GTSNPN, CDR2 SVGIG (reference sequence). This CDR3 spans 13 amino acids. Between the trimmed V and J ends, which lost 5 bases and 1 base, there was a span of 11 bases. This TCR derives from a man in his forties or fifties in good health and CMV-seropositive. The sample taken for sequencing was PBMCs. V gene TRBV30 combines with J gene TRBJ1-1, with D uncertain. The chain's CDR3 is CAWCRAGNTEAFF. In DNA, the CDR3 is TGTGCCTGGTGTCGTGCGGGGAACACTGAAGCTTTCTTT. The full variable domain, with the rest looked up from reference TRBV30 and TRBJ1-1, is SQTIHQWPATLVQPVGSPLSLECTVEGTSNPNLYWYRQAAGRGLQLLFYSVGIGQISSEVPQNLSASRPQDRQFILSSKKLLLSDSGFYLCAWCRAGNTEAFFGQGTRLTVV.